This TCR beta chain was found in a study of CD8+CD57+ T cells in acquired aplastic anemia. The wider study: Yields of DNA that came from sorted CD4+ and CD8+ cells averaged roughly 3.3 ug. Study-level points and caveats: Patients did not significantly differ from controls in CD8+ Simpson's diversity. Roughly 30 CD8+ CDR3 sequences occurred in both the patients and the controls.

Profiling that covered TCR beta VDJ and CDR3 relied on genomic DNA as its template. MiXCR was run by TCRdb on the reads, yielding one entry per CDR3 protein. The data hold around 430,000 distinct CDR3 sequences, with over 25% observed a single time. The CDR3 is 16 residues long. In germline, CDR1 is LGHNA, CDR2 YNFKEQ. V dropped 2 bases and J dropped 4 bases, with 15 bases sitting between them. Patients sequenced had flow cytometry evidence of CD8+CD57+ cell expansion. With no exception, the patients had severe acquired aplastic anemia. This clonotype was counted between two and nine times. Its matching antigen is unknown.

This rearrangement joins TRBV4-2 to TRBJ2-1; the D is unclear. The sequenced sample was sorted CD4+, CD8+, or CD8+CD57+ T cells (not recorded which) from PBMCs. The sequence was collected from a human donor with aplastic anemia. The CDR3 spells CASSQTLRGMYNEQFF. CDR3 in DNA: TGTGCCAGCAGCCAAACTCTTCGCGGTATGTACAATGAGCAGTTCTTC.